This T cell receptor beta chain emerged from a study of OX40 agonist ivuxolimab in advanced cancers. Study details: Patients received ivuxolimab, an intravenous treatment, every 2 weeks at 0.01 to 10 mg/kg. Those enrolled were approximately 87% male, with a mean age of roughly 60 years and ages from about 20 to 90. Study-wide results and limits: Compared with CD4+, CD8+ T cells on average had more expanded clones.

The timepoints at which blood was sampled were baseline, cycle 4 day 1, and cycle 7 day 1. The V end was cut by 7 bases, the J end by 3 bases, with 19 bases between. The CDR3 consists of 16 residues. The germline V gene encodes CDR1 MDHEN and CDR2 SYDVKM. Remarks on this clone: Its antigen is undetermined.

Clones were sequenced by immunoSEQ multiplex PCR, and TCRdb holds only the in-frame ones, with some missing. Seen here are approximately 77,000 clones, approximately 92% observed once, and the top ten hold around 0.5%. The TCR originated in an adult with an advanced solid tumor such as melanoma, head and neck, liver or kidney cancer. The chain has TRBV28 and TRBJ1-5; D is ambiguous. The sample here was CD4+ or CD8+ T cells sorted from blood, taken in a trial of the OX40 agonist ivuxolimab. The CDR3 region has the DNA TGTGCCAGCACTAGGGATATTTTACTGAACAATCAGCCCCAGCATTTT. It specifies CASTRDILLNNQPQHF.